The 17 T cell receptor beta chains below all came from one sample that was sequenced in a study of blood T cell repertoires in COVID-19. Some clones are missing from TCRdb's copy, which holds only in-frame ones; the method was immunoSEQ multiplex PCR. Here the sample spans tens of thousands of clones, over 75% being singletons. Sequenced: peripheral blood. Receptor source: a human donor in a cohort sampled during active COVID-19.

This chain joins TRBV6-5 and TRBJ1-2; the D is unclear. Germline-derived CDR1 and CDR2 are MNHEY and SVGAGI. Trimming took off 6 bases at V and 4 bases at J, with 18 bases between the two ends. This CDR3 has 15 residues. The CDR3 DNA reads TGTGCCAGCAGACCAACTGCGGACTTGTCCTATGGCTACACCTTC. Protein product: CASRPTADLSYGYTF.

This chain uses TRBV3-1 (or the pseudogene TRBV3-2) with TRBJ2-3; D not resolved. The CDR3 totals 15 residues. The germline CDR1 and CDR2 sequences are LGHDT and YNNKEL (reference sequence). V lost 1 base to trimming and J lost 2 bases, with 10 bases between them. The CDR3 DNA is TGTGCCAGCAGCCAAGTCCCCATCCCCACAGATACGCAGTATTTT. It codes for CASSQVPIPTDTQYF.

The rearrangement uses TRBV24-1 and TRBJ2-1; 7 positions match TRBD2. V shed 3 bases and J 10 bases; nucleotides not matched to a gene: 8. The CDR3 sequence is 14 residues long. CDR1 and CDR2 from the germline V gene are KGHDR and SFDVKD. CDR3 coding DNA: TGTGCCACCAGTGATCGCGGGAGCACCGCGGAGCAGTTCTTC. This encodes CATSDRGSTAEQFF.

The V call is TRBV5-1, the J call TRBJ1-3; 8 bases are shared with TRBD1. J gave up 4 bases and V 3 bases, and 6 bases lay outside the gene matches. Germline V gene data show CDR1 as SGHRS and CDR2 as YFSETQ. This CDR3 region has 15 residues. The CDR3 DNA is TGCGCCAGCAGCTCGGACAGGGTGGCCGGAAACACCATATATTTT. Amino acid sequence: CASSSDRVAGNTIYF.

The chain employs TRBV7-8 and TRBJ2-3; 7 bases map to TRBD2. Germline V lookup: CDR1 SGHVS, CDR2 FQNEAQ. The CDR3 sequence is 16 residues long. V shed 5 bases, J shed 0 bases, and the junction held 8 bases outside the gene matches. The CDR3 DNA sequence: TGTGCCAGCAGCCCCGCGGCTAGCGGTAGCACAGATACGCAGTATTTT. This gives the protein CASSPAASGSTDTQYF.

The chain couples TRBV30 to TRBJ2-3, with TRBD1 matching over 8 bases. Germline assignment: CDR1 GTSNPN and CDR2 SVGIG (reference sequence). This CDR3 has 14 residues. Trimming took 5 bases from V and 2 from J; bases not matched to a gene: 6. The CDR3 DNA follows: TGTGCCTGGGCCGGGACAGGCCTCACAGATACGCAGTATTTT. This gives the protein CAWAGTGLTDTQYF.

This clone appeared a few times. CDR3 bases: TGTGCCAGCAGACTACAGGGGCTGGACAATCAGCCCCAGCATTTT. The encoded protein is CASRLQGLDNQPQHF. The J gene is TRBJ1-5, the V gene TRBV27, with TRBD1 matching over 7 bases. The CDR3 extends over 15 amino acids. V dropped 6 bases and J dropped 3; count of bases not matched to a gene: 8. In germline, CDR1 is MNHEY, CDR2 SMNVEV (reference sequence).

CDR3 loop: CASSLTGDYGYTF. As DNA, the CDR3 is TGTGCCAGCAGCTTAACAGGCGACTATGGCTACACCTTC. The gene calls are TRBV6-5 and TRBJ1-2; the D gene is possibly TRBD1 (5 bases). V dropped 6 bases and J dropped 3 bases, with 11 bases sitting between them. Per the germline V gene, CDR1 is MNHEY and CDR2 is SVGAGI. This CDR3 contains 13 residues.

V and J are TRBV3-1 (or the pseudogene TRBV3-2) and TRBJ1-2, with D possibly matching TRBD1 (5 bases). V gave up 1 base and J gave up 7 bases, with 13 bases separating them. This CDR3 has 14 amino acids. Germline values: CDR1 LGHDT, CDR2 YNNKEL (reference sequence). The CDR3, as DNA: TGTGCCAGCAGCCAAGTCGGGGGAGTCGTTGGCTACACCTTC. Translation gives CASSQVGGVVGYTF.

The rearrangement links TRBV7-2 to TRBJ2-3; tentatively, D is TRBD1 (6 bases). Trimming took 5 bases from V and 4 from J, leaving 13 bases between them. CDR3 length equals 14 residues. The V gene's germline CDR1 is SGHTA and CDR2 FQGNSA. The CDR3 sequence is CASSPQGPSDTQYF. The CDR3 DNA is TGTGCCAGCAGCCCCCAGGGGCCCTCAGATACGCAGTATTTT.

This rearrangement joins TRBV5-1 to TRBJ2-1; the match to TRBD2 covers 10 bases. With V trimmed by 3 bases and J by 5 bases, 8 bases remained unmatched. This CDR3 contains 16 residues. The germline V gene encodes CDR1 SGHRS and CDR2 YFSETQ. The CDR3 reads CASSWTSGFTHNEQFF. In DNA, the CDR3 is TGCGCCAGCAGCTGGACTAGCGGATTCACCCACAATGAGCAGTTCTTC.

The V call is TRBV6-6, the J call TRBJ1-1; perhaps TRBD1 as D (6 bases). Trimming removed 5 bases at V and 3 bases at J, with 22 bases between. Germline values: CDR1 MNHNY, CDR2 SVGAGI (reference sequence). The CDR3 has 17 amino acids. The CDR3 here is CASSRETEEGVYTEAFF. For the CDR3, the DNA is TGTGCCAGCAGTCGAGAGACCGAAGAGGGGGTGTACACTGAAGCTTTCTTT.

The CDR3 DNA reads as TGTGCCATCAGTGATGGGGAGAATGAAAAACTGTTTTTT. Translating gives CAISDGENEKLFF. The J gene is TRBJ1-4, the V gene TRBV10-3; D ambiguous. Germline assignment: CDR1 ENHRY and CDR2 SYGVKD. The CDR3 is 13 amino acids. The V and J ends lost 3 bases and 5 bases respectively, with 7 bases between them.

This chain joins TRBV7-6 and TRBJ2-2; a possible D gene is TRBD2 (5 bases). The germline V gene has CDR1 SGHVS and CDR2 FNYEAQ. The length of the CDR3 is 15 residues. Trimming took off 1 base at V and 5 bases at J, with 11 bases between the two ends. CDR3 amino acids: CASSLVGSMTGELFF. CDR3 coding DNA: TGTGCCAGCAGCTTAGTTGGGAGCATGACCGGGGAGCTGTTTTTT.

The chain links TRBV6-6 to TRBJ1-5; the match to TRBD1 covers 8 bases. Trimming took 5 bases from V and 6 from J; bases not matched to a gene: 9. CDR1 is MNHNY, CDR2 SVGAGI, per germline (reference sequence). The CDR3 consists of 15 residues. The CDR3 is CASSRTGSQGQPQHF. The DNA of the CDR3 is TGTGCCAGCAGTCGGACAGGGTCACAGGGTCAGCCCCAGCATTTT.

The CDR3 reads CASSLQGRAEAFF. The CDR3 DNA sequence: TGTGCCAGCAGTTTACAGGGTAGGGCTGAAGCTTTCTTT. The chain has TRBV27 and TRBJ1-1; possible D gene TRBD1, 5 bases. The CDR3 runs 13 residues. Germline assignment: CDR1 MNHEY and CDR2 SMNVEV (reference sequence). Between the trimmed V and J ends, which lost 2 bases and 6 bases, there was a span of 10 bases.

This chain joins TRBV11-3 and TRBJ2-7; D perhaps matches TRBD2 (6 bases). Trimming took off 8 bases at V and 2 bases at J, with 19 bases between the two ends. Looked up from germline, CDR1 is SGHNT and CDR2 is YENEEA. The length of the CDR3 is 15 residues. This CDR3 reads CASEGQPGLTYEQYF. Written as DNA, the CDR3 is TGTGCCAGCGAAGGCCAGCCGGGACTGACCTACGAGCAGTACTTC. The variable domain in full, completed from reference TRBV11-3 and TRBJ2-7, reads EAGVVQSPRYKIIEKKQPVAFWCNPISGHNTLYWYLQNLGQGPELLIRYENEEAVDDSQLPKDRFSAERLKGVDSTLKIQPAELGDSAVYLCASEGQPGLTYEQYFGPGTRLTVT.